This TCR beta chain stems from a study of Ad26.COV2.S vaccination and SARS-CoV-2 variants. As for the study in general: Ad26.COV2.S, an intramuscular injection, was given once or twice 56 days apart.

The ends were cut back, 10 bases at V and 6 bases at J, with 16 bases in the middle. The CDR3 contains 14 residues. Germline V gene data show CDR1 as MNHEY and CDR2 as SVGAGI. This clone was counted only a few times. Its cognate antigen is unknown. Treatment here: roughly 19 received Ad26.COV2.S at low or high dose, single or two shots; about 5 received placebo; per-sample allocation not given. It was on day 63 after the first vaccine or placebo injection that samples were taken. Aged 18-55 years, donor was enrolled in Boston in 2020. Overall study findings and caveats: A substantial breadth of spike-specific CD8+ and CD4+ T cell responses after vaccination has been reported. Individuals receiving vaccine had higher spike-specific TCR breadth than placebo recipients did.

Sequencing used immunoSEQ multiplex PCR; TCRdb keeps in-frame clones, though not all of them. The sample lists about 280,000 clones; roughly 86% were seen once. The V and J genes are TRBV6-5 and TRBJ1-6, with D hard to call. This TCR was recovered from a person between 18 and 65 years old who received the Ad26.COV2.S COVID-19 vaccine or a placebo. This material consisted of peripheral blood, taken in a trial of Ad26.COV2.S vaccine versus placebo. CDR3 in amino acids: CATGGWRVNSPLHF. For the CDR3, the DNA is TGTGCCACCGGAGGTTGGCGGGTTAATTCACCCCTCCACTTT.